This T cell receptor beta chain originates from a study of OX40 agonist ivuxolimab in advanced cancers. Comment on this clone: The antigen is unknown.

Profiling relied on immunoSEQ multiplex PCR, and the TCRdb table lists in-frame clones only, not all of them. The sample lists 45,000 to 50,000 clones, more than 75% seen once, with 15% to 20% in the top ten. The CDR3 runs to 13 residues. Germline V CDR1 and CDR2: SQVTM, ANQGSEA. The V segment lost 6 bases and the J segment 8 bases; nucleotides outside the gene matches: 10. The study's findings and limits: CD4+ and CD8+ blood T cells expanded clonally by week 6 at 0.1 to 3.0 mg/kg. There were also nonresponders showing low normalized T-cell clonal expansion.

The sequenced sample was CD4+ or CD8+ T cells sorted from blood, obtained in a trial of the OX40 agonist ivuxolimab. The TCR comes from an adult with an advanced solid tumor such as melanoma, head and neck, liver or kidney cancer. This chain connects TRBV29-1 to TRBJ2-1, with 7 bases identical to TRBD2. Written as DNA, the CDR3 is TGCAGCGTCGAGGTCGGACGGGGGGATGAGCAGTTCTTC. Translating it yields CSVEVGRGDEQFF.